This T cell receptor beta chain appears in the sequencing data of a study of shared clonotypes between healthy human individuals. Germline-derived CDR1 and CDR2 are WNHNN and SYGVQD (reference sequence). CDR3 size: 14 residues. Trimming shortened V by 3 bases and J by 5 bases, and 13 bases separated the two germline ends. TCRdb's copy holds only in-frame clones and misses some; the assay was immunoSEQ multiplex PCR. The sample carries 1.6 million or so clones, roughly 96% recorded once. The sequence was obtained from a man under 40 in good health. What was sequenced was naive CD4+ T cells sorted from blood. Subset defined: CD45RA+ positively selected. The chain combines TRBV10-1 with TRBJ2-5, with TRBD1 as a possible D gene (6 bases). The CDR3 protein is CASSEEGGLETQYF. CDR3 DNA sequence: TGCGCCAGCAGTGAAGAAGGGGGTTTGGAGACCCAGTACTTC.